This passage covers 23 T cell receptor beta chains from one sample sequenced in a study of blood T cells in healthy people across ages. A second about 7 to 11 cycle PCR used barcoded and J-beta primers. Each CDR3 protein is one row after TCRdb ran MiXCR on the 5' RACE reads. The sample consists of 780,000 or so distinct CDR3 sequences, around a quarter of them appearing once. These same records also appear under a second study, on T cells of mothers and their children.

Material: blood. These receptors originate from a boy between 10 and 17 years old in good health.

The rearrangement uses TRBV20-1 and TRBJ2-1; TRBD2 aligns across 7 bases. CDR3 length: 14 residues. V gave up 4 bases and J gave up 9 bases; unmatched junction bases: 12. Germline loops: CDR1 DFQATT, CDR2 SNEGSKA (reference sequence). The CDR3 DNA reads as TGCAGTGCTACTTACGGGAATTGGGGGGGTGAGCAGTTCTTC. Encoded protein: CSATYGNWGGEQFF.

V gene TRBV28 combines with J gene TRBJ2-7; weak D call: TRBD2 (5 bases). Germline lookup yields CDR1 MDHEN and CDR2 SYDVKM. The V and J ends lost 2 bases and 4 bases respectively, with 15 bases between them. CDR3 length: 15 amino acids. As DNA, the CDR3 is TGTGCCAGCAGTTTACAGTGGGAGTCCGGATACGAGCAGTACTTC. As protein: CASSLQWESGYEQYF.

This clonotype was recorded a few times. The chain is built from TRBV21-1 and TRBJ2-1; the table's D call of TRBD2 was not tested on the DNA. TRBV21-1 is labeled a pseudogene. There are 20 residues in the CDR3. The CDR3 spells CASSKMLAGGLNPPYNEQFF. As DNA, the CDR3 is TGTGCCAGCAGCAAAATGTTAGCGGGGGGTCTAAACCCACCGTACAATGAGCAGTTCTTC.

This clonotype came up a few times. The V gene is TRBV29-1, the J gene TRBJ1-1; no reliable D call. Deletions cut 4 bases from V and 4 bases from J, with 13 bases between. CDR3 length: 13 residues. Germline-derived CDR1 and CDR2 are SQVTM and ANQGSEA. The CDR3 is CSVVGRAGTEAFF. CDR3 DNA: TGCAGCGTTGTCGGGCGGGCGGGCACTGAAGCTTTCTTT.

This clonotype was detected only a few times. The gene calls are TRBV9 and TRBJ2-3; 9 positions match TRBD1. The CDR3 loop spans 17 amino acids. Germline CDR1 is SGDLS and CDR2 is YYNGEE. V was clipped by 0 bases and J by 5 bases; unmatched bases: 10. CDR3 loop: CASSVAPLWDRVDTQYF. In DNA form, the CDR3 reads TGTGCCAGCAGCGTAGCCCCTTTATGGGACAGGGTAGATACGCAGTATTTT. The full variable domain, its missing parts supplied by reference TRBV9 and TRBJ2-3, is DSGVTQTPKHLITATGQRVTLRCSPRSGDLSVYWYQQSLDQGLQFLIQYYNGEERAKGNILERFSAQQFPDLHSELNLSSLELGDSALYFCASSVAPLWDRVDTQYFGPGTRLTVL.

This clonotype was counted between two and nine times. Written as DNA, the CDR3 is TGTGCCAGCAGTTTAAATCCAGTAATGAACACTGAAGCTTTCTTT. This gives the protein CASSLNPVMNTEAFF. The rearrangement joins TRBV28 to TRBJ1-1; D remains ambiguous. V was trimmed by 2 bases and J by 0 bases, leaving 10 bases between them. The CDR3 has 15 residues. The germline gives CDR1 MDHEN, CDR2 SYDVKM.

This clonotype has only a few counts. CDR3 sequence (DNA): TGTGCCAGCAGTCGCTTAGTTCTAGAGACCCAGTACTTC. It encodes CASSRLVLETQYF. The V gene is TRBV2, the J gene TRBJ2-5; D remains unclear. The CDR3 loop spans 13 amino acids. Germline V gene data show CDR1 as SNHLY and CDR2 as FYNNEI. Trimming shortened V by 5 bases and J by 4 bases, and 11 bases separated the two germline ends. The complete variable domain, with remaining parts taken from reference TRBV2 and TRBJ2-5, reads EPEVTQTPSHQVTQMGQEVILRCVPISNHLYFYWYRQILGQKVEFLVSFYNNEISEKSEIFDDQFSVERPDGSNFTLKIRSTKLEDSAMYFCASSRLVLETQYFGPGTRLLVL.

The V gene is TRBV14, the J gene TRBJ2-7; D is perhaps TRBD2 (7 bases). The CDR3 totals 17 residues. From germline, CDR1 is SGHDN and CDR2 FVKESK. Trimming shortened V by 5 bases and J by 3 bases, and 23 bases separated the two germline ends. The CDR3 nucleotides are TGTGCCAGCAGCTTGCGAGGCCGGGGGGCGCTTAACTACGAGCAGTACTTC. This sequence encodes CASSLRGRGALNYEQYF.

This clonotype was seen a handful of times. The V call is TRBV5-1, the J call TRBJ2-5; 7 nucleotides line up with TRBD2. From germline, CDR1 is SGHRS and CDR2 YFSETQ. Trimming removed 0 bases from V and 4 bases from J; junction bases left unmatched: 6. This CDR3 spans 15 amino acids. As DNA, the CDR3 is TGCGCCAGCAGCTTGGCCGAGGGAGGGACAGAGACCCAGTACTTC. Translation: CASSLAEGGTETQYF. Variable domain in full (rest from reference TRBV5-1 and TRBJ2-5): KAGVTQTPRYLIKTRGQQVTLSCSPISGHRSVSWYQQTPGQGLQFLFEYFSETQRNKGNFPGRFSGRQFSNSRSEMNVSTLELGDSALYLCASSLAEGGTETQYFGPGTRLLVL.

J is TRBJ2-2 and V is TRBV7-2, with a tentative D call TRBD1 (6 bases). There are 14 residues in the CDR3. CDR1 and CDR2 from the germline V gene are SGHTA and FQGNSA. Between the trimmed V and J ends, which lost 5 bases and 3 bases, there was a span of 10 bases. The CDR3 loop is CASSPRTDTGELFF. Here the CDR3 DNA reads TGTGCCAGCAGCCCGAGGACAGACACCGGGGAGCTGTTTTTT.

This clonotype showed up just a few times. This sequence joins TRBV5-1 and TRBJ2-3; D might be TRBD1 (5 bases). Deletions cut 0 bases from V and 3 bases from J, with 8 bases between. The CDR3 has 14 amino acids. The germline gives CDR1 SGHRS, CDR2 YFSETQ. The CDR3 bases are TGCGCCAGCAGCTTGGACCCAGGGACAGATACGCAGTATTTT. This sequence encodes CASSLDPGTDTQYF.

This clonotype was recorded once. The genes are TRBV2 and TRBJ2-1; weak D call: TRBD2 (5 bases). V was pared by 3 bases and J by 4 bases, with 10 bases between. Germline loops: CDR1 SNHLY, CDR2 FYNNEI. CDR3 length: 14 residues. The CDR3 DNA sequence: TGTGCCAGCAGTGAGCGGGCGGCATACAATGAGCAGTTCTTC. This sequence encodes CASSERAAYNEQFF.

This clonotype has a handful of counts. This chain joins TRBV20-1 and TRBJ2-1; possibly TRBD2 for D (6 bases). Germline-derived CDR1 and CDR2 are DFQATT and SNEGSKA (reference sequence). V was cut by 8 bases and J by 0 bases, with 14 bases left in between. CDR3 length: 14 amino acids. CDR3 DNA: TGCAGTTCTCCGGACTACGACTCCTACAATGAGCAGTTCTTC. It translates to CSSPDYDSYNEQFF.

This clonotype came up a few times. The V and J genes are TRBV4-1 and TRBJ2-7; 8 bases are a match to TRBD1. Germline loops: CDR1 MGHRA, CDR2 YSYEKL. After removal of 1 base from V and 5 bases from J, the junction contained 4 bases not matched to a gene. The CDR3 length is 14 residues. The CDR3 protein is CASSQGTGFDEQYF. The CDR3 DNA follows: TGCGCCAGCAGCCAAGGGACAGGGTTTGACGAGCAGTACTTC.

This clonotype was counted only a few times. The rearrangement joins TRBV6-5 to TRBJ1-1; D may be TRBD1 (5 bases). V dropped 8 bases and J dropped 6 bases, with 13 bases sitting between them. The germline CDR1 and CDR2 sequences are MNHEY and SVGAGI. CDR3 length: 12 residues. As DNA, the CDR3 is TGTGCCAGCGCACCTGGAGGGGCTGAAGCTTTCTTT. Translation: CASAPGGAEAFF.

J is TRBJ2-1 and V is TRBV6-5, with a possible D match to TRBD2 (6 bases). Germline assignment: CDR1 MNHEY and CDR2 SVGAGI. The CDR3 extends over 14 amino acids. Trimming stripped 2 bases from V and 4 bases from J, with 9 bases between. The CDR3 DNA reads as TGTGCCAGCAGTTACCGGGAGAGGTACAATGAGCAGTTCTTC. Translation: CASSYRERYNEQFF.

V gene TRBV21-1 combines with J gene TRBJ2-7. TRBV21-1 is a recognized pseudogene. This CDR3 region has 21 residues. CDR3 nucleotides: TGTGCCAGCAGCACCCACGAAGACATTCCCAAAAGCCAAGGGTGTTCCTACGAGCAGTACTTC. It encodes CASSTHEDIPKSQGCSYEQYF.

CDR3 in DNA: TGCGCCAGCAGCCAAGTAAGCGGGGGGGATTCTGGGGCCAACGTCCTGACTTTC. Protein: CASSQVSGGDSGANVLTF. The rearrangement links TRBV4-3 to TRBJ2-6, with 10 bases identical to TRBD2. Trimming removed 1 base from V and 1 base from J; junction bases left unmatched: 4. Germline CDR1 LGHNA, CDR2 YSLEER. This CDR3 is 18 amino acids long.

About this clonotype itself: This may come from a read error, since a much larger clone is one base off. V usage is TRBV7-8 and J usage is TRBJ2-5, with D uncertain. The CDR3 is made up of 14 amino acids. Germline-derived CDR1 and CDR2 are SGHVS and FQNEAQ. The CDR3 DNA sequence: TGTGCCGGCAGCCGAGACGACGCCCAAGAGACCCAGTACTTC. The encoded protein is CAGSRDDAQETQYF.

In its sample, this clonotype was seen a few times. This rearrangement joins TRBV12-3 or TRBV12-4 to TRBJ2-5; D call uncertain. The V end was cut by 4 bases, the J end by 5 bases, with 11 bases between. This CDR3 spans 13 amino acids. In DNA, the CDR3 is TGTGCCAGCAGTTGGGTGCTGTTGGAGACCCAGTACTTC. It encodes CASSWVLLETQYF.

This chain links TRBV7-2 with TRBJ2-5, with TRBD2 matching 7 bases. Germline CDR1 reads SGHTA; CDR2 reads FQGNSA. CDR3 size: 13 residues. V gave up 2 bases and J gave up 3 bases; unmatched junction bases: 0. The CDR3 DNA is TGTGCCAGCAGCTTAAGCGGGAAAGAGACCCAGTACTTC. Protein: CASSLSGKETQYF.

This clonotype showed up many times. V gene TRBV7-3 combines with J gene TRBJ2-7; 10 bases fit TRBD1. With V trimmed by 2 bases and J by 5 bases, 6 bases remained unmatched. The CDR3 runs to 15 residues. CDR1 and CDR2 (germline): SGHTA, FQGTGA. Written as DNA, the CDR3 is TGTGCCAGCAGCTTATTTCTGGGACAGGGGAACGAGCAGTACTTC. Protein: CASSLFLGQGNEQYF.

This CDR3 is CSVVKGTSRQETQYF. DNA of the CDR3: TGCAGCGTTGTTAAAGGGACTAGCCGACAAGAGACCCAGTACTTC. The V call is TRBV29-1, the J call TRBJ2-7; the match to TRBD2 covers 9 bases. Matching the DNA end better, TRBJ2-5 makes the J call doubtful. Germline V CDR1 and CDR2: SQVTM, ANQGSEA. This CDR3 region has 15 residues.